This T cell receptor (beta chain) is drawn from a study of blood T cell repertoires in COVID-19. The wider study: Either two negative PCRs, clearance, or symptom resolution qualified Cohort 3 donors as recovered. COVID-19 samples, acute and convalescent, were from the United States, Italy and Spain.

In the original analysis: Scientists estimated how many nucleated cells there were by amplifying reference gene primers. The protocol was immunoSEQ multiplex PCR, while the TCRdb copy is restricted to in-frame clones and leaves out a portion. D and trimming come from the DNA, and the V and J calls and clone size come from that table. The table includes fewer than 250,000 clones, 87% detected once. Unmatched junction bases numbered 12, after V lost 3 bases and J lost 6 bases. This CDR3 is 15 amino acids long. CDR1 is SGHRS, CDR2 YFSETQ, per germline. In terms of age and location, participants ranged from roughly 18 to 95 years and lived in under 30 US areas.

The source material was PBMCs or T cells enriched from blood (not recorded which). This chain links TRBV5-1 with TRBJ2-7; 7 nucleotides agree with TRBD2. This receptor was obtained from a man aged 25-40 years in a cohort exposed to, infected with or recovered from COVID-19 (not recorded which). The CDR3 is CASSSREALWGEQYF. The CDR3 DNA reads TGCGCCAGCAGCTCCCGGGAGGCCCTGTGGGGCGAGCAGTACTTC.